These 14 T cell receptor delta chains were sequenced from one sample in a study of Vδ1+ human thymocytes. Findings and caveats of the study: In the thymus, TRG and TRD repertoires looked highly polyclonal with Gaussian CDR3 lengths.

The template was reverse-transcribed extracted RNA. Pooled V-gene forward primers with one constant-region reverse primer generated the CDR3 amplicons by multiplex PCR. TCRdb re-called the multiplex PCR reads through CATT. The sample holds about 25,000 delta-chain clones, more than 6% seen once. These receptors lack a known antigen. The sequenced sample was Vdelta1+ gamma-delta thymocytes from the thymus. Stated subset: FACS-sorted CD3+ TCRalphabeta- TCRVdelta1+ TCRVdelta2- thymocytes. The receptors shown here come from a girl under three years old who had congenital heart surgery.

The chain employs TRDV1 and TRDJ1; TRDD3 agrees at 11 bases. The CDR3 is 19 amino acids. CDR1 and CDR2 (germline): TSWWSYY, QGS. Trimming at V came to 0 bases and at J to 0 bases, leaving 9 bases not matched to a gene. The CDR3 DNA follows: TGTGCTCTTGGGGAACTCTTTTCCTGGGGGATACCGGACACCGATAAACTCATCTTT. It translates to CALGELFSWGIPDTDKLIF.

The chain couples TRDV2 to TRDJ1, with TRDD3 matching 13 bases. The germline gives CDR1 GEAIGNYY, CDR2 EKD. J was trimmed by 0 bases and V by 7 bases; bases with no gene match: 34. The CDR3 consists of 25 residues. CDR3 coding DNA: TGTGCCTGGAAGGAGGACTTCCTACTACTGGGGGATACGCGGCGGAGAAAACCGTACACCGATAAACTCATCTTT. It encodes CAWKEDFLLLGDTRRRKPYTDKLIF.

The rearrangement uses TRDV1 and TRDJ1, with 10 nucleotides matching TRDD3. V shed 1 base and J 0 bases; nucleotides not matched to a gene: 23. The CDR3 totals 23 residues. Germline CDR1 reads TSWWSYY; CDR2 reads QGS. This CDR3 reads CALGEPISYVKGLGDMYTDKLIF. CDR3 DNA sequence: TGTGCTCTTGGGGAACCAATTTCCTACGTGAAGGGTCTGGGGGATATGTACACCGATAAACTCATCTTT.

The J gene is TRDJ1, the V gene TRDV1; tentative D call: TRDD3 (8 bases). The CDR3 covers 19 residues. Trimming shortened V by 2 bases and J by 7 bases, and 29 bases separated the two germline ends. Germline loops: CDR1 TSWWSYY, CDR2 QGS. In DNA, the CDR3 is TGTGCTCTTGGGGAAGTTATTTCCTACACTACTCTGGGGGACACTAAACTCATCTTT. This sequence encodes CALGEVISYTTLGDTKLIF.

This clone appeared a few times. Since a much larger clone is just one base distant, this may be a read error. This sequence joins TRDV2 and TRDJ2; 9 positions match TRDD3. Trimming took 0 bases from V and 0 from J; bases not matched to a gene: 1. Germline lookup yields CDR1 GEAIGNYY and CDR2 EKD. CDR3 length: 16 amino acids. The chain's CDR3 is CACDTMGDTLTAQLFF. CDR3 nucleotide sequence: TGTGCCTGTGACACCATGGGGGATACTTTGACAGCACAACTCTTCTTT.

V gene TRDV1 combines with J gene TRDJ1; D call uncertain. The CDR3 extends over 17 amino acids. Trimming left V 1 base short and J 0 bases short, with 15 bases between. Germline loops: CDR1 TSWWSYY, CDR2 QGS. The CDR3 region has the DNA TGTGCTCTTGGGGAACAACCACCGGTTCGGTACACCGATAAACTCATCTTT. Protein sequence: CALGEQPPVRYTDKLIF.

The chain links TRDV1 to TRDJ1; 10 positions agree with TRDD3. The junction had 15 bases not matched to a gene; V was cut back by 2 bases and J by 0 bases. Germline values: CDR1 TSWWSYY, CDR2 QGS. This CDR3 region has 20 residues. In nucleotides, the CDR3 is TGTGCTCTTGGGGAAGCCCCCCGGGGGGGATACGGGGGAAACACCGATAAACTCATCTTT. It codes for CALGEAPRGGYGGNTDKLIF.

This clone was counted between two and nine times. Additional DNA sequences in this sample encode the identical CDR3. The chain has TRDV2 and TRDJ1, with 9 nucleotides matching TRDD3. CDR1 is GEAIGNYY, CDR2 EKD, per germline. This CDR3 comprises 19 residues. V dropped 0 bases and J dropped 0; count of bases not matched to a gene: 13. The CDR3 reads CACDTGTTGGRTYTDKLIF. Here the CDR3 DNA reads TGTGCCTGTGACACCGGTACTACTGGGGGACGGACGTACACCGATAAACTCATCTTT.

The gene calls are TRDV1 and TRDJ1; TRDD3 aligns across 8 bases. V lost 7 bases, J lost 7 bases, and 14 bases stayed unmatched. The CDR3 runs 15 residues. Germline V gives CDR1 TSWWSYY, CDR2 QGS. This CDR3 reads CALVWRRDTRGKLIF. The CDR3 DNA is TGTGCTCTTGTGTGGCGAAGGGATACGCGCGGTAAACTCATCTTT.

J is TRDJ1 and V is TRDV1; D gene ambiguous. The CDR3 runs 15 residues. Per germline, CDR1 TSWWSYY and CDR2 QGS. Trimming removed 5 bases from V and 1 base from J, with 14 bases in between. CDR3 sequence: CALGTEPRGTDKLIF. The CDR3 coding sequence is TGTGCTCTTGGGACCGAACCTCGGGGCACCGATAAACTCATCTTT.

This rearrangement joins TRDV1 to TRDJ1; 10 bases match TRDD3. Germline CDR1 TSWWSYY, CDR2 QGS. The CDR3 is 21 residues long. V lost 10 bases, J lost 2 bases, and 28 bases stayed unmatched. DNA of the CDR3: TGTGCTCATACCGGATCAAACCTTCAGGCGGCCATACTGGGGGATACCGATAAACTCATCTTT. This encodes CAHTGSNLQAAILGDTDKLIF.

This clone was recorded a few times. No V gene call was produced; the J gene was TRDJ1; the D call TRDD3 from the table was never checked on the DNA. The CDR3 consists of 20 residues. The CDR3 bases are TGTGCTCTTGGGGAACCCCCCCCCTCATCACGGGGGTTCCATACCGATAAACTCATCTTT. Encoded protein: CALGEPPPSSRGFHTDKLIF.

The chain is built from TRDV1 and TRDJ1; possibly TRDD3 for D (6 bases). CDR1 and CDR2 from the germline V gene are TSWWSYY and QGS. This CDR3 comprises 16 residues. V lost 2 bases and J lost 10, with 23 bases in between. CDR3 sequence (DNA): TGTGCTCTTGGGGAAGAACGGTACTACTGGGCCGAGGGACTCATCTTT. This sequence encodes CALGEERYYWAEGLIF.

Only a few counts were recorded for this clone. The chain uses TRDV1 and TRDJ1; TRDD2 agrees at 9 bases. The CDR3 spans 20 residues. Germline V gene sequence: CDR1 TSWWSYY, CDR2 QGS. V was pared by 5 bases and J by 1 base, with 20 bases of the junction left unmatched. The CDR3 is CALGNRPSYELLGFTDKLIF. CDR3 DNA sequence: TGTGCTCTTGGGAATCGGCCTTCCTACGAATTACTGGGGTTCACCGATAAACTCATCTTT.